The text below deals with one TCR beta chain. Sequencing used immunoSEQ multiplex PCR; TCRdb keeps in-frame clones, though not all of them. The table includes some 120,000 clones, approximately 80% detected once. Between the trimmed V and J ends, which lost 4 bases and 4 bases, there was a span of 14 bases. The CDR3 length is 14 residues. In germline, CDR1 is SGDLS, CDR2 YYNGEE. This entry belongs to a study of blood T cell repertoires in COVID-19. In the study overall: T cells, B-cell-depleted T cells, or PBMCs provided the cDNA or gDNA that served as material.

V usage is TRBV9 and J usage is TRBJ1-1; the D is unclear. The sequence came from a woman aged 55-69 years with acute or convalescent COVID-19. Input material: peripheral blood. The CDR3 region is CASSPPRSGTEAFF. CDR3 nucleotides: TGTGCCAGCAGCCCACCCAGATCGGGCACTGAAGCTTTCTTT.